This section outlines one TCR beta chain sequence together with its context. The data derive from a study of blood T cell repertoires in COVID-19. Overall study context: Whether acute or convalescent, the COVID-19 samples came from the United States, Italy and Spain. Nucleic acid was either cDNA or gDNA, and it came from T cells, B-cell-depleted T cells, or PBMCs.

Germline V lookup: CDR1 MGHRA, CDR2 YSYEKL. The V gene lost 4 bases and the J gene lost 4 bases, with 11 bases spanning the gap. The CDR3 consists of 13 residues. In the authors' methods: Reference gene primer amplification in the assay estimated nucleated cell counts. Profiling relied on immunoSEQ multiplex PCR, and the TCRdb table lists in-frame clones only, not all of them. The DNA was the basis for D and trimming; V, J and clone size are from that table. Of some 240,000 clones in the sample, roughly 80% were seen once. This clonotype originated in a woman aged 60-75 years with active or convalescent COVID-19. The sample comprised peripheral blood. This chain links TRBV4-1 with TRBJ2-7; no clear D. In nucleotides, the CDR3 is TGCGCCAGCAGCCCGACACTCGCGTACGAGCAGTACTTC. Encoded protein: CASSPTLAYEQYF.